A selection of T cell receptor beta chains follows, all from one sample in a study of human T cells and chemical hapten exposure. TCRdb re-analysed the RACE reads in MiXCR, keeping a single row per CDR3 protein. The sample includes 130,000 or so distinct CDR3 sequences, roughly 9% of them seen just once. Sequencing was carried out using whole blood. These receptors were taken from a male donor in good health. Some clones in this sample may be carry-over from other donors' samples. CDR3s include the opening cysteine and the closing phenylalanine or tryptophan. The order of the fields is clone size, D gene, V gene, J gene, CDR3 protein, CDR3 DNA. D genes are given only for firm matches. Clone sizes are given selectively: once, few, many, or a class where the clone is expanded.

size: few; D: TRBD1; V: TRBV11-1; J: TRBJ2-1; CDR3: CASSSGQGYNEQFF; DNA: TGTGCCAGCAGCTCCGGACAGGGATACAATGAGCAGTTCTTC
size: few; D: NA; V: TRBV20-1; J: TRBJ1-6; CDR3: CSASDGDSPLHF; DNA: TGCAGTGCTAGCGACGGAGATTCACCCCTCCACTTT
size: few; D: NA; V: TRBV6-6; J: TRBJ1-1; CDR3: CASSLGGTLEAFF; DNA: TGTGCCAGCAGCCTGGGGGGCACTCTTGAAGCTTTCTTT
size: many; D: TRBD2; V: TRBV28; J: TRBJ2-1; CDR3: CASSPHPSGVFNEQFF; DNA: TGTGCCAGCAGTCCACACCCCAGCGGGGTTTTCAATGAGCAGTTCTTC
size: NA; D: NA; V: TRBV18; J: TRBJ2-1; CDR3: CASSPPGGGKDEQFF; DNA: TGTGCCAGCTCACCACCGGGCGGGGGCAAGGATGAGCAGTTCTTC
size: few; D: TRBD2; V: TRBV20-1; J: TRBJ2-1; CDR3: CSASPIRTSGKAYNEQFF; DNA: TGCAGTGCTAGCCCGATTCGGACTAGCGGGAAGGCCTACAATGAGCAGTTCTTC
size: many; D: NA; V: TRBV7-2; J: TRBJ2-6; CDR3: CASSPRGRESGANVLTF; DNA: TGTGCCAGCAGCCCAAGGGGACGGGAGTCTGGGGCCAACGTCCTGACTTTC
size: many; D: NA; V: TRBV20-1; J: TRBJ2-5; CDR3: CSARDYTGEETQYF; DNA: TGCAGTGCTAGAGATTATACAGGAGAAGAGACCCAGTACTTC
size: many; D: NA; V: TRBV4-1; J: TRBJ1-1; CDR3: CASSPGGGGKNTEAFF; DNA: TGCGCCAGCAGCCCCGGAGGGGGAGGCAAGAACACTGAAGCTTTCTTT
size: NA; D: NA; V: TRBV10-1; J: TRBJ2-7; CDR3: CASSESGPSNEQYF; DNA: TGCGCCAGCAGTGAGTCGGGTCCGAGCAACGAGCAGTACTTC
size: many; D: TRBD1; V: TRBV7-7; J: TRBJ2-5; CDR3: CASSLHEDRGETQYF; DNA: TGTGCCAGCAGCTTACACGAGGACAGGGGAGAGACCCAGTACTTC
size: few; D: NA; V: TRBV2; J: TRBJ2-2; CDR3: CASYRVQAGELFF; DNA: TGTGCCAGCTACAGGGTTCAAGCCGGGGAGCTGTTTTTT
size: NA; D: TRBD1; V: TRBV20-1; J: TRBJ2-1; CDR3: CSAKGQRTYNEQFF; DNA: TGCAGTGCGAAGGGACAGCGGACGTACAATGAGCAGTTCTTC
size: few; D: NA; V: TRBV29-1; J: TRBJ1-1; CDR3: CSSLGVNTEAFF; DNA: TGCAGCTCCCTCGGGGTGAACACTGAAGCTTTCTTT
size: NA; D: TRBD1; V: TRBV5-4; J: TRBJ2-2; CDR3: CASSRNRQGLTGELFF; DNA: TGTGCCAGCAGCCGTAATCGACAGGGGCTCACCGGGGAGCTGTTTTTT
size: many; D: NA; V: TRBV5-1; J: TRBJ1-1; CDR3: CASSPQDGGEAFF; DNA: TGCGCCAGCAGCCCTCAGGACGGAGGGGAGGCTTTCTTT
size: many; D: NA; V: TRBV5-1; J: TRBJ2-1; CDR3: CASSLETGTGVRQFF; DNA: TGCGCCAGCAGCTTGGAGACAGGCACGGGGGTTCGGCAGTTCTTC
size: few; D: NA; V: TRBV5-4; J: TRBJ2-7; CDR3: CASSLTGDDEQYF; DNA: TGTGCCAGCAGCTTGACGGGTGACGACGAGCAGTACTTC
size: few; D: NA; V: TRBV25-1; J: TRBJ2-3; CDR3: CASSEDREADTQYF; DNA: TGTGCCAGCAGTGAAGACAGGGAGGCAGATACGCAGTATTTT
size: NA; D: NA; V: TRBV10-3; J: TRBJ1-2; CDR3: CAKRDTNYGYTF; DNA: TGTGCCAAACGGGACACCAACTATGGCTACACCTTC
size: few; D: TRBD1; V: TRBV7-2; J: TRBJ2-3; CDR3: CASSSRTGIFDTQYF; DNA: TGTGCCAGCAGCTCCCGGACAGGGATCTTTGATACGCAGTATTTT
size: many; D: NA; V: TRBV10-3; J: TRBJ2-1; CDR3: CAISESGGLSSYNEQFF; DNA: TGTGCCATCAGTGAGTCGGGGGGATTGAGCTCCTACAATGAGCAGTTCTTC
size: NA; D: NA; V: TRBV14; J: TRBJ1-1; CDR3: CASSQGREAFF; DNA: TGTGCCAGCAGCCAGGGACGGGAGGCTTTCTTT
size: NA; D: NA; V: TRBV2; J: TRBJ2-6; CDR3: CARGLSSGANVLTF; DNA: TGTGCCAGAGGACTGAGCTCTGGGGCCAACGTCCTGACTTTC
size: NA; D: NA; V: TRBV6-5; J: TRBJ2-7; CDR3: CASNSLPSYEQYF; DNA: TGTGCCAGCAATTCCCTTCCGTCGTACGAGCAGTACTTC
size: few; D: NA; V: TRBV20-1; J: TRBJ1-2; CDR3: CSARERTGYGYTF; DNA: TGCAGTGCTAGAGAGCGCACAGGCTATGGCTACACCTTC
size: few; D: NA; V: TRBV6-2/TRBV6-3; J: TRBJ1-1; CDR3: CASSNGGRLGALF; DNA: TGTGCCAGCAGCAACGGGGGCCGTTTGGGAGCTCTCTTT
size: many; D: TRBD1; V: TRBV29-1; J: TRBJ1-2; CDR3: CSVVGQGDYGYTF; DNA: TGCAGCGTAGTCGGACAGGGTGACTATGGCTACACCTTC
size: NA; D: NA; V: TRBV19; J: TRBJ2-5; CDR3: CASSIRHREYQETQYF; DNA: TGTGCCAGTAGTATCCGTCACAGGGAATACCAAGAGACCCAGTACTTC
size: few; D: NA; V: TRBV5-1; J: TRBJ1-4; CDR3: CASSFRAPNEKLFF; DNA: TGCGCCAGCAGCTTCAGGGCTCCTAATGAAAAACTGTTTTTT
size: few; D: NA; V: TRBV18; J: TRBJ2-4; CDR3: CASSPPWEGDIQYF; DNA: TGTGCCAGCTCACCACCGTGGGAAGGGGACATTCAGTACTTC
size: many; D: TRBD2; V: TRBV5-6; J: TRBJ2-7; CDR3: CASSPVLAAGPWASEQYF; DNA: TGTGCCAGCAGCCCGGTACTAGCGGCGGGCCCCTGGGCCTCCGAGCAGTACTTC
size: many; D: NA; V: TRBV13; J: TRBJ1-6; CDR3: CASSLREANSPLHF; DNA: TGTGCCAGCAGCCTCCGGGAGGCCAATTCACCCCTCCACTTT
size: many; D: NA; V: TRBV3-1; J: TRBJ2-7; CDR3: CASSQVPGPSYEQYF; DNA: TGTGCCAGCAGCCAAGTCCCCGGACCGAGCTACGAGCAGTACTTC
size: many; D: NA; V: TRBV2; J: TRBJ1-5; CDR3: CASGGTYNQPQHF; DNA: TGTGCCAGCGGGGGAACTTACAATCAGCCCCAGCATTTT
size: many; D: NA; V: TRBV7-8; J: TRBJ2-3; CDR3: CASSSGRISGSLQYF; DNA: TGTGCCAGCAGCAGCGGCCGGATATCAGGAAGTCTCCAGTATTTT
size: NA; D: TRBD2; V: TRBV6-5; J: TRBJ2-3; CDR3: CASSYGSGRGDTQYF; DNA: TGTGCCAGCAGTTACGGGAGCGGGAGGGGAGATACGCAGTATTTT
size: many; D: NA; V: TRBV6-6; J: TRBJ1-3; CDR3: CASSAPAGLPSGNTIYF; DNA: TGTGCCAGCAGCGCCCCCGCGGGCCTGCCCTCTGGAAACACCATATATTTT
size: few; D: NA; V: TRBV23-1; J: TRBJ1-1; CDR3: CASSSTGNRKNTEAFF; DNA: TGCGCCAGCAGTAGCACAGGGAACCGTAAAAACACTGAAGCTTTCTTT
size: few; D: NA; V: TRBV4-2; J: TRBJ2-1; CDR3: CASSQGASWYNEQFF; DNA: TGTGCCAGCAGCCAAGGGGCTAGCTGGTACAATGAGCAGTTCTTC
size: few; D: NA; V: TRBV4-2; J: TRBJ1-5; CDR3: CASSQEGASNQPQHF; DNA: TGTGCCAGCAGCCAAGAAGGGGCCAGCAATCAGCCCCAGCATTTT
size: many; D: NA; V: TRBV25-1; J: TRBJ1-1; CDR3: CASSDEFLGDTEAFF; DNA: TGTGCCAGCAGTGACGAGTTCTTGGGTGACACTGAAGCTTTCTTT